Described below is a single TCR beta chain sequence and its context. Per germline, CDR1 SGHTA and CDR2 FQGNSA. J lost 6 bases, V lost 5 bases, and 16 bases had no gene match. The CDR3 is 17 residues long. This entry comes from a study of blood T cell repertoires in COVID-19. Methods used by the authors: The authors estimated nucleated cell counts from reference gene primer amplification. Libraries were prepared by immunoSEQ multiplex PCR; TCRdb keeps only in-frame clonotypes and omits some of them. V and J calls and clone size follow that table, whereas D and trimming were derived from the DNA. The table lists approximately 100,000 clones, about 84% of them singletons.

The rearrangement links TRBV7-2 to TRBJ2-7; TRBD2 matches 10 bases. This sequence was found in a human donor in a cohort sampled during active COVID-19. Sequencing input: peripheral blood. The CDR3 nucleotides are TGTGCCAGCAGCCTGTCTTTGATAGCGGGGGGCCAGGGCGAGCAGTACTTC. It codes for CASSLSLIAGGQGEQYF.